These T cell receptor beta chains were read from a single sample in a study of early stage breast cancer tumors. This table comes from immunoSEQ multiplex PCR, and its TCRdb copy is limited to in-frame clones, with some not included. The sample has several thousand clones, roughly 75% seen once. Sequenced input: normal breast tissue next to the tumor. These receptors were taken from a person aged 40 to 49 with breast cancer. The CDR3 runs from the conserved cysteine through the conserved F or W. The D gene is left open where the match is weak. Not all rows give a size; the values are once, few, many and, for expanded clones, a class.

TRBJ1-1 | - | once | TRBV29-1 | CSVAKSDWNTEAFF | TGCAGCGTTGCGAAGTCGGACTGGAACACTGAAGCTTTCTTT
TRBJ2-3 | TRBD1 | - | TRBV5-1 | CASSTGQGLSTDTQYF | TGCGCCAGCAGCACGGGACAGGGGCTAAGCACAGATACGCAGTATTTT
TRBJ1-5 | - | - | TRBV7-8 | CASTVQGNSNQPQHF | TGTGCCAGCACCGTACAGGGAAATAGCAATCAGCCCCAGCATTTT
TRBJ1-4 | - | - | TRBV10-2 | CASSESDVRGEKLFF | TGCGCCAGCAGTGAGTCAGATGTGCGAGGTGAAAAACTGTTTTTT
TRBJ2-2 | TRBD2 | - | TRBV30 | CAWGLDEHRGAVF | TGTGCCTGGGGACTAGACGAACACCGGGGAGCTGTTTTT
TRBJ2-3 | - | once | TRBV9 | CASSAPRWGALGADTQYF | TGTGCCAGCAGCGCACCTAGATGGGGGGCGCTTGGAGCAGATACGCAGTATTTT
TRBJ2-1 | TRBD1 | - | TRBV5-4 | CASRSGQGVYNEQFF | TGTGCCAGCAGATCCGGACAGGGGGTGTACAATGAGCAGTTCTTC
TRBJ1-2 | - | few | TRBV5-5 | CASTKTLDGSNYGYTF | TGTGCCAGCACCAAGACACTCGACGGAAGCAACTATGGCTACACCTTC
TRBJ2-1 | - | - | TRBV18 | CASSPSQGIGNEQFF | TGTGCCAGCTCACCGAGCCAGGGGATAGGCAATGAGCAGTTCTTC
TRBJ1-1 | - | medium-sized | TRBV4-1 | CASSRKVRDTEAFF | TGCGCCAGCAGCCGCAAAGTCCGGGACACTGAAGCTTTCTTT
TRBJ2-1 | - | few | TRBV7-6 | CASSFLAGSYNEQFF | TGTGCCAGCAGCTTCTTAGCCGGGAGCTACAATGAGCAGTTCTTC
TRBJ2-5 | - | few | TRBV2 | CASIKGVGETQYF | TGTGCCAGCATAAAGGGGGTTGGGGAGACCCAGTACTTC
TRBJ2-3 | - | - | TRBV28 | CASNARGPDTQYF | TGTGCCAGCAACGCGAGAGGACCAGATACGCAGTATTTT
TRBJ2-6 | - | once | TRBV18 | CASSPATGVDGANVLTF | TGTGCCAGCTCACCCGCGACAGGCGTGGATGGGGCCAACGTCCTGACTTTC
TRBJ2-7 | TRBD1 | - | TRBV30 | CAWSAGTGAYEQYF | TGTGCCTGGAGTGCAGGGACAGGGGCCTACGAGCAGTACTTC
TRBJ1-1 | - | - | TRBV2 | CASSQIGGEAFF | TGTGCCAGCAGTCAGATAGGGGGAGAAGCTTTCTTT
TRBJ2-3 | - | - | TRBV19 | CASSIVGFTDTQYF | TGTGCCAGTAGTATAGTTGGATTCACAGATACGCAGTATTTT
TRBJ2-1 | - | - | TRBV27 | CASSFSTEYNEQFF | TGTGCCAGCAGTTTTTCGACAGAATACAATGAGCAGTTCTTC
TRBJ2-7 | - | - | TRBV9 | CASSVTPSGGGEQYF | TGTGCCAGCAGCGTAACCCCGTCGGGGGGCGGCGAGCAGTACTTC
TRBJ1-1 | - | - | TRBV4-1 | CASSQDPGVRNTEAFF | TGCGCCAGCAGCCAAGATCCAGGGGTAAGGAACACTGAAGCTTTCTTT
TRBJ2-3 | TRBD2 | - | TRBV6-1 | CASRGLAGGPDTQYF | TGTGCCAGCAGGGGCCTAGCGGGAGGCCCAGATACGCAGTATTTT
TRBJ2-5 | TRBD2 | few | TRBV19 | CASSERMGLAGGQQETQYF | TGTGCCAGTAGTGAAAGAATGGGACTAGCGGGAGGGCAGCAAGAGACCCAGTACTTC
TRBJ2-5 | - | few | TRBV10-3 | CAISRTEETQYF | TGTGCCATCAGTAGGACAGAAGAGACCCAGTACTTC
TRBJ2-5 | - | - | TRBV7-2 | CASSHQETQYF | TGTGCCAGCAGTCACCAAGAGACCCAGTACTTC
TRBJ1-2 | TRBD1 | - | TRBV7-8 | CASSPDRVPYGYTF | TGTGCCAGCAGCCCAGACAGGGTCCCCTATGGCTACACCTTC
TRBJ2-2 | TRBD2 | - | TRBV7-7 | CASAASPSLAAYTGELFF | TGTGCTAGCGCAGCCTCCCCGTCGCTAGCGGCTTACACCGGGGAGCTGTTTTTT
TRBJ2-3 | TRBD2 | - | TRBV10-3 | CAISGGLVGFTDTQYF | TGTGCCATCAGTGGGGGACTAGTCGGGTTCACAGATACGCAGTATTTT
TRBJ2-2 | - | few | TRBV25-1 | CASSDARVITGELFF | TGTGCCAGCAGTGATGCCAGGGTAATCACCGGGGAGCTGTTTTTT
TRBJ2-1 | - | - | TRBV11-3 | CASSGGPPYNEQFF | TGTGCCAGCAGCGGGGGACCCCCCTACAATGAGCAGTTCTTC
TRBJ2-7 | TRBD2 | - | TRBV6-5 | CASSYSTGGRAIEQYF | TGTGCCAGCAGTTACTCGACAGGCGGGAGGGCCATCGAGCAGTACTTC
TRBJ2-1 | - | - | TRBV30 | CAWFLQGNEQFF | TGTGCCTGGTTCTTACAGGGCAATGAGCAGTTCTTC
TRBJ2-2 | - | - | TRBV2 | CASRGPRSGELFF | TGTGCCAGCAGGGGACCTAGGTCCGGGGAGCTGTTTTTT